The 30 T cell receptor beta chains presented below share a single source sample, sequenced in a study of T-cell reconstitution after alpha-beta-depleted transplantation in children (TCRdb year 2016). Library preparation employed PCR. The data were produced on an Illumina HiSeq 2500. Molecular barcoding was employed in the preparation of TCR libraries, with unique molecular identifiers being used to normalize TCRbeta repertoire quantification. TCRdb trimmed the raw reads at Q25, called clones with MiXCR and kept productive beta chains. Identical CDR3 proteins give one entry, which carries the most common genes and DNA. This sample holds 250,000 to 300,000 distinct CDR3 sequences; over 8% were observed only once. The ten largest account for about 9.5% of the sample. The sample here was PBMCs from the stem cell graft donor, taken from the stem cell graft. The source is a human donor who donated a stem cell graft to a child with SCID.

This clonotype came up many times. This chain connects TRBV11-3 to TRBJ2-1, with 12 bases fitting TRBD2. The CDR3 loop spans 21 amino acids. Germline CDR1 is SGHNT and CDR2 is YENEEA. Germline trimming cut 1 base from V and 0 bases from J; bases unmatched to any gene: 13. The CDR3 region is CASSLALLAGGASGSYNEQFF. The CDR3 DNA follows: TGTGCCAGCAGCTTAGCTCTACTAGCGGGGGGCGCCTCGGGCTCCTACAATGAGCAGTTCTTC. The complete variable domain, with remaining parts taken from reference TRBV11-3 and TRBJ2-1, reads EAGVVQSPRYKIIEKKQPVAFWCNPISGHNTLYWYLQNLGQGPELLIRYENEEAVDDSQLPKDRFSAERLKGVDSTLKIQPAELGDSAVYLCASSLALLAGGASGSYNEQFFGPGTRLTVL.

The sample holds many counts of this clonotype. The rearrangement links TRBV10-3 to TRBJ2-1; D gene uncertain. The V gene lost 3 bases and the J gene lost 1 base, with 13 bases spanning the gap. The CDR3 contains 16 residues. Germline CDR1 and CDR2: ENHRY and SYGVKD. The CDR3 here is CAISDLAGRSYNEQFF. The CDR3 DNA follows: TGTGCCATCAGTGATTTGGCCGGCAGATCCTACAATGAGCAGTTCTTC.

As regards this clonotype: A read error may explain this, as a much larger clone is one base away. V gene TRBV20-1 combines with J gene TRBJ2-3; possibly TRBD1 for D (6 bases). CDR1 is DFQATT, CDR2 SNEGSKA, per germline (reference sequence). The CDR3 is made up of 15 amino acids. V dropped 0 bases and J dropped 0 bases, with 10 bases sitting between them. In DNA form, the CDR3 reads TGCAGTGCTAGAGATTGGACAGTTAGCACAGATACGCAGTATTTT. Encoded protein: CSARDWTVSTDTQYF.

This clonotype was found a few times. This chain joins TRBV7-9 and TRBJ2-7, with no clear D. Germline CDR1 is SEHNR and CDR2 is FQNEAQ (reference sequence). The ends were cut back, 7 bases at V and 1 base at J, with 11 bases in the middle. The CDR3 is made up of 13 amino acids. This CDR3 is CASTRTSSYEQYF. For the CDR3, the DNA is TGTGCCAGCACCCGGACGTCTTCCTACGAGCAGTACTTC.

This clonotype was seen at least ten times. The chain uses TRBV2 and TRBJ2-1; perhaps TRBD2 as D (5 bases). The V end was cut by 2 bases, the J end by 8 bases, with 7 bases between. CDR3 length: 12 residues. CDR1 is SNHLY and CDR2 is FYNNEI in the germline V gene. This chain's CDR3 is CASSEPGYEQFF. In nucleotides, the CDR3 is TGTGCCAGCAGTGAACCGGGATATGAGCAGTTCTTC. Full variable domain (rest looked up from reference TRBV2 and TRBJ2-1): EPEVTQTPSHQVTQMGQEVILRCVPISNHLYFYWYRQILGQKVEFLVSFYNNEISEKSEIFDDQFSVERPDGSNFTLKIRSTKLEDSAMYFCASSEPGYEQFFGPGTRLTVL.

This clonotype appeared many times. In DNA, the CDR3 is TGTGCCAGCAGCCCACGGTCGGGCAATCAGCCCCAGCATTTT. It encodes CASSPRSGNQPQHF. The chain employs TRBV3-1 and TRBJ1-5, with D unclear. Per the germline V gene, CDR1 is LGHDT and CDR2 is YNNKEL (reference sequence). Trimming pared 4 bases from V and 2 bases from J, leaving 9 bases between. The CDR3 length is 14 residues.

This clonotype was seen at least ten times. The DNA of the CDR3 is TGTGCCAGCAGTTACATAGAGGGAGGCGAGACCCAGTACTTC. Its translation is CASSYIEGGETQYF. This chain links TRBV6-5 with TRBJ2-5, with TRBD2 as a possible D gene (6 bases). Trimming left V 2 bases short and J 5 bases short, with 12 bases between. The CDR3 runs to 14 residues. CDR1 is MNHEY, CDR2 SVGAGI, per germline.

The sample holds a few counts of this clonotype. The chain couples TRBV11-2 to TRBJ2-2; D is unclear. There are 15 residues in the CDR3. Germline CDR1 and CDR2: SGHAT and FQNNGV. With 1 base removed from V and 0 bases from J, the gap between germline ends came to 6 bases. CDR3 in amino acids: CASSLVITNTGELFF. In DNA, the CDR3 is TGTGCCAGCAGCTTAGTGATTACGAACACCGGGGAGCTGTTTTTT.

This clonotype was counted a few times. The chain carries TRBV29-1 and TRBJ2-2; no clear D. V was pared by 4 bases and J by 1 base, with 4 bases between. The germline V gene has CDR1 SQVTM and CDR2 ANQGSEA. The CDR3 is made up of 12 amino acids. CDR3 nucleotides: TGCAGCGTTGGGGGGAACACCGGGGAGCTGTTTTTT. Residues: CSVGGNTGELFF.

The rearrangement links TRBV7-3 to TRBJ2-1, with TRBD2 matching 8 bases. CDR1 and CDR2 (germline): SGHTA, FQGTGA. The J segment lost 5 bases and the V segment lost 5 bases, leaving 5 bases of the junction unmatched. This CDR3 spans 14 amino acids. The CDR3 sequence is CASSSSGDDNEQFF. CDR3 nucleotides: TGTGCCAGCAGCAGTAGCGGGGACGACAATGAGCAGTTCTTC.

The chain employs TRBV20-1 and TRBJ1-6; 8 bases match TRBD1. The V and J ends lost 5 bases and 8 bases, in that order; junction bases with no gene match: 5. This CDR3 has 13 amino acids. Germline V CDR1 and CDR2: DFQATT, SNEGSKA (reference sequence). CDR3 sequence: CSAAYRGDSPLHF. DNA of the CDR3: TGCAGTGCTGCCTACAGGGGGGATTCACCCCTCCACTTT.

This clonotype was observed a few times. This chain connects TRBV19 to TRBJ2-3, with 10 bases aligning to TRBD2. J gave up 7 bases and V 10 bases, and 14 bases lay outside the gene matches. The CDR3 is made up of 15 amino acids. Germline V lookup: CDR1 LNHDA, CDR2 SQIVND (reference sequence). The CDR3 protein is CATTPAGGPGNTQYF. Written as DNA, the CDR3 is TGTGCCACCACTCCAGCGGGGGGGCCGGGAAATACGCAGTATTTT.

This clonotype was recorded many times. The chain employs TRBV12-3 or TRBV12-4 and TRBJ1-3, with D uncertain. V was pared by 0 bases and J by 1 base, with 10 bases between. The CDR3 spans 16 residues. The CDR3 DNA reads as TGTGCCAGCAGTTTAGCGTCAGGACTTTCTGGAAACACCATATATTTT. Its translation is CASSLASGLSGNTIYF.

This clonotype was counted ten times or more. V and J are TRBV12-3 or TRBV12-4 and TRBJ1-2, with D tentatively TRBD1 (5 bases). The CDR3 loop spans 12 amino acids. Trimming took off 5 bases at V and 8 bases at J, with 12 bases between the two ends. CDR3 in DNA: TGTGCCAGCAGTCTGGGGGGGTCAGGCTACACCTTC. Residues: CASSLGGSGYTF.

Many counts were recorded for this clonotype. The chain recombines TRBV25-1 with TRBJ1-1; 7 bases are shared with TRBD1. The trim removed 9 bases at V and 8 bases at J, leaving 6 bases unmatched. The CDR3 runs 11 residues. The germline gives CDR1 MGHDK, CDR2 SYGVNS. The CDR3 region is CASQGELEAFF. Written as DNA, the CDR3 is TGTGCCAGTCAGGGGGAGTTAGAAGCTTTCTTT. The variable domain in full, completed from reference TRBV25-1 and TRBJ1-1, reads EADIYQTPRYLVIGTGKKITLECSQTMGHDKMYWYQQDPGMELHLIHYSYGVNSTEKGDLSSESTVSRIRTEHFPLTLESARPSHTSQYLCASQGELEAFFGQGTRLTVV.

V is TRBV19 and J is TRBJ2-1; tentative D call: TRBD2 (6 bases). Germline V gives CDR1 LNHDA, CDR2 SQIVND (reference sequence). The V and J ends lost 5 bases and 4 bases respectively, with 12 bases between them. The CDR3 totals 14 residues. CDR3 residues: CASSPGLRYNEQFF. The CDR3 DNA is TGTGCCAGTAGTCCGGGACTGAGGTACAATGAGCAGTTCTTC.

The rearrangement links TRBV27 to TRBJ1-6; D is unresolved. With 2 bases removed from V and 10 bases from J, the gap between germline ends came to 9 bases. This CDR3 is built from 13 residues. Germline assignment: CDR1 MNHEY and CDR2 SMNVEV (reference sequence). This CDR3 is CASSLTVGSPLHF. In nucleotides, the CDR3 is TGTGCCAGCAGTTTAACGGTGGGGTCACCCCTCCACTTT.

The rearrangement joins TRBV5-1 to TRBJ2-2, with D perhaps matching TRBD1 (5 bases). V was clipped by 0 bases and J by 1 base, with 16 bases between them. From germline, CDR1 is SGHRS and CDR2 YFSETQ. This CDR3 has 18 residues. The DNA for the CDR3 is TGCGCCAGCAGCTTGGCCTTGGTGGCAGGGCTGAACACCGGGGAGCTGTTTTTT. Translation: CASSLALVAGLNTGELFF.

V usage is TRBV12-3 or TRBV12-4 and J usage is TRBJ2-7; 9 nucleotides agree with TRBD1. The CDR3 runs 15 residues. Germline trimming cut 6 bases from V and 2 bases from J; bases unmatched to any gene: 8. CDR3 nucleotide sequence: TGTGCCAGCAGCACCGGGACAGGGATTACCTACGAGCAGTACTTC. This gives the protein CASSTGTGITYEQYF.

About this clonotype: A read error may produce the germline difference seen at one junction end. The chain is built from TRBV4-1 and TRBJ1-5; D might be TRBD1 (5 bases). This CDR3 spans 16 amino acids. From germline, CDR1 is MGHRA and CDR2 YSYEKL. The CDR3 protein is CASSQESGGSNQPKHF. CDR3 nucleotides: TGCGCCAGCAGCCAAGAGAGCGGGGGTAGCAATCAGCCCAAGCATTTT.

This clonotype has just a few counts. The genes are TRBV9 and TRBJ2-7; D is uncertain. CDR3 length equals 13 residues. V was pared by 4 bases and J by 3 bases, with 11 bases between. The germline V gene has CDR1 SGDLS and CDR2 YYNGEE. The CDR3 is CASSPFLFYEQYF. CDR3 in DNA: TGTGCCAGCAGCCCCTTCTTGTTCTACGAGCAGTACTTC.

This clonotype has at least ten counts. The chain joins TRBV7-3 to TRBJ2-3; no definite D call. The V gene's germline CDR1 is SGHTA and CDR2 FQGTGA. V was shortened by 5 bases and J by 9 bases, with 12 bases between the two germline ends. The CDR3 is 12 amino acids. CDR3 in amino acids: CASSPGPRTQYF. The CDR3 region has the DNA TGTGCCAGCAGCCCTGGGCCCCGGACGCAGTATTTT.

This chain uses TRBV2 with TRBJ2-5; 7 nucleotides agree with TRBD1. J was trimmed by 5 bases and V by 5 bases; bases with no gene match: 11. This CDR3 region has 15 residues. In germline, CDR1 is SNHLY, CDR2 FYNNEI. The DNA of the CDR3 is TGTGCCAGCAGTTGGGGACAGAAACTAGAGGAGACCCAGTACTTC. Translating it yields CASSWGQKLEETQYF.

The chain recombines TRBV20-1 with TRBJ1-2; 9 bases align to TRBD1. The ends lost 6 bases at V and 6 bases at J; junction bases unmatched: 8. This CDR3 has 13 residues. Germline CDR1 reads DFQATT; CDR2 reads SNEGSKA (reference sequence). The CDR3 spells CSAQRTGEDGYTF. In DNA form, the CDR3 reads TGCAGTGCACAAAGGACAGGGGAGGATGGCTACACCTTC.

The CDR3 here is CASSPLLGFQETQYF. The CDR3 DNA follows: TGTGCCAGCAGCCCCCTACTAGGATTTCAAGAGACCCAGTACTTC. The gene calls are TRBV14 and TRBJ2-5; D perhaps matches TRBD2 (5 bases). Per germline, CDR1 SGHDN and CDR2 FVKESK. The CDR3 covers 15 residues. V lost 4 bases and J 2 bases, leaving 14 bases between the germline ends. The entire variable domain, with the rest obtained from reference TRBV14 and TRBJ2-5, is as follows: EAGVTQFPSHSVIEKGQTVTLRCDPISGHDNLYWYRRVMGKEIKFLLHFVKESKQDESGMPNNRFLAERTGGTYSTLKVQPAELEDSGVYFCASSPLLGFQETQYFGPGTRLLVL.

This clonotype was observed a handful of times. The rearrangement joins TRBV6-1 to TRBJ2-1, with D possibly being TRBD2 (6 bases). CDR1 is MNHNS and CDR2 is SASEGT in the germline V gene. CDR3 length equals 16 residues. Trimming removed 2 bases at V and 3 bases at J, with 14 bases between. The CDR3 sequence is CASSEQNYGSYNEQFF. The CDR3 bases are TGTGCCAGCAGTGAACAAAACTACGGGAGCTACAATGAGCAGTTCTTC.

The J gene is TRBJ1-3, the V gene TRBV2; D remains unclear. This CDR3 has 15 amino acids. The germline gives CDR1 SNHLY, CDR2 FYNNEI. V gave up 7 bases and J gave up 0 bases, with 13 bases separating them. CDR3 loop: CASTIGLDSGNTIYF. Written as DNA, the CDR3 is TGTGCCAGCACCATCGGGCTCGACTCTGGAAACACCATATATTTT.

This rearrangement joins TRBV5-1 to TRBJ2-2, with D possibly TRBD1 on 5 matching bases. This CDR3 has 17 residues. Germline V gives CDR1 SGHRS, CDR2 YFSETQ. V lost 0 bases to trimming and J lost 1 base, with 13 bases between them. CDR3 sequence: CASSLVAGAGNTGELFF. Written as DNA, the CDR3 is TGCGCCAGCAGCTTGGTAGCTGGGGCTGGGAACACCGGGGAGCTGTTTTTT.

The chain recombines TRBV27 with TRBJ2-7; the D call may be TRBD1 or TRBD2 (6 bases each). The CDR3 length is 14 residues. Trimming pared 1 base from V and 3 bases from J, leaving 10 bases between. The V gene's germline CDR1 is MNHEY and CDR2 SMNVEV (reference sequence). The CDR3 DNA sequence: TGTGCCAGCAGTTTATTAGGGGGGAACTACGAGCAGTACTTC. It specifies CASSLLGGNYEQYF.

This clonotype has a count of ten or more. The chain joins TRBV15 to TRBJ2-4; D unclear. The CDR3 loop spans 15 amino acids. The germline gives CDR1 LNHNV, CDR2 YYDKDF (reference sequence). Trimming stripped 0 bases from V and 3 bases from J, with 9 bases between. CDR3 DNA: TGTGCCACCAGCAGAGATTTTCTTGGCAAAAACATTCAGTACTTC. Its translation is CATSRDFLGKNIQYF.